A single sample is the source of the 8 T cell receptor beta chains below, sequenced in a study of regulatory T cells in long-lasting Graves disease. Arm-PCR of CDR3 regions and iRepertoire HTBI primers were used to build TCR beta libraries. TCRdb analysed the multiplex PCR reads with MiXCR anew, one entry per CDR3 protein. The sample gives approximately 400,000 distinct CDR3 sequences, 12% of which show up once; approximately 17% is in the top ten. The time point denotes: newly diagnosed GD, antithyroid drugs for less than 3 months. Researchers made the TCR library from RNA that was extracted from PBMCs. The data were also submitted as part of a second study, on T cells in Graves' hyperthyroidism and ophthalmopathy.

The sequenced sample was peripheral blood mononuclear cells (PBMCs), obtained at new diagnosis, from a patient treated with antithyroid drugs. All receptors come from a woman aged 18 to 35 with Graves disease.

Only one count was recorded for this clonotype. With a much larger clone just one base away, this may be a read error. V gene TRBV9 combines with J gene TRBJ2-3, with 8 bases identical to TRBD1. With V trimmed by 2 bases and J by 2 bases, 7 bases remained unmatched. The CDR3 runs to 16 residues. Germline assignment: CDR1 SGDLS and CDR2 YYNGEE. In DNA form, the CDR3 reads TGTGCCAGCAGCGTCCTCTCGGGACAGGCCACAGATACGCAGTATTTT. Its protein product is CASSVLSGQATDTQYF.

The J gene is TRBJ1-6, the V gene TRBV5-1; D is possibly TRBD1 (5 bases). There are 14 residues in the CDR3. Germline CDR1 is SGHRS and CDR2 is YFSETQ. V lost 4 bases and J lost 8, with 13 bases in between. The CDR3 DNA is TGCGCCAGCAGCCCGCGGGGGATGGATTCACCCCTCCACTTT. Translating gives CASSPRGMDSPLHF.

For this clonotype: A much larger clone is a single base away; this may be a read error. The V call is TRBV7-2, the J call TRBJ1-4; no definite D call. The CDR3 consists of 15 residues. From germline, CDR1 is SGHTA and CDR2 FQGNSA. Between the trimmed V and J ends, which lost 0 bases and 8 bases, there was a span of 13 bases. CDR3 DNA: TGTGCCAGCAGCTTAGCCCGGACGAGGTACGAAAAACTGTTTTTT. This gives the protein CASSLARTRYEKLFF.

This clonotype was detected a few times. The chain employs TRBV29-1 and TRBJ2-7; perhaps D is TRBD1 or TRBD2 (6 bases each). Germline CDR1 is SQVTM and CDR2 is ANQGSEA. The CDR3 spans 13 residues. V was pared by 4 bases and J by 4 bases, with 14 bases between. CDR3: CSVGEQGRYEQYF. The CDR3 DNA reads as TGCAGCGTTGGGGAGCAGGGGAGGTACGAGCAGTACTTC.

This clonotype has more than one count but fewer than ten. The genes are TRBV6-2 or TRBV6-3 and TRBJ2-1; a weak D match, TRBD1 (6 bases). The germline V gene has CDR1 MNHEY and CDR2 SVGEGT. This CDR3 region has 16 residues. V was trimmed by 5 bases and J by 7 bases, leaving 21 bases between them. The CDR3 loop is CASSPLTGRNRNEQFF. In DNA, the CDR3 is TGTGCCAGCAGTCCTCTCACAGGGAGAAATCGAAATGAGCAGTTCTTC.

This clonotype was seen ten or more times. The chain couples TRBV19 to TRBJ1-1; 7 positions agree with TRBD1. V shed 1 base and J 3 bases; nucleotides not matched to a gene: 8. This CDR3 region has 16 residues. Germline V gene lookup returns CDR1 LNHDA and CDR2 SQIVND (reference sequence). This CDR3 is CASSIVGTAKYTEAFF. CDR3 coding DNA: TGTGCCAGTAGTATAGTCGGGACAGCTAAGTACACTGAAGCTTTCTTT. Drawing the rest from reference TRBV19 and TRBJ1-1, the complete variable domain is DGGITQSPKYLFRKEGQNVTLSCEQNLNHDAMYWYRQDPGQGLRLIYYSQIVNDFQKGDIAEGYSVSREKKESFPLTVTSAQKNPTAFYLCASSIVGTAKYTEAFFGQGTRLTVV.

The CDR3 protein is CASSAFSGQAQETQYF. The CDR3 DNA reads as TGTGCCAGCAGTGCGTTTTCTGGGCAGGCACAAGAGACCCAGTACTTC. This chain links TRBV6-2 or TRBV6-3 with TRBJ2-5; D gene ambiguous. The germline CDR1 and CDR2 sequences are MNHEY and SVGEGT. There are 16 residues in the CDR3. Trimming removed 5 bases from V and 2 bases from J, with 18 bases in between.

The chain has TRBV6-2 or TRBV6-3 and TRBJ1-6; a possible D gene is TRBD1 (6 bases). Germline V gives CDR1 MNHEY, CDR2 SVGEGT. The CDR3 loop spans 13 amino acids. Between the trimmed V and J ends, which lost 5 bases and 10 bases, there was a span of 12 bases. CDR3 amino acids: CASSPQGYSPLHF. CDR3 DNA: TGTGCCAGCAGTCCACAGGGATACTCACCCCTCCACTTT.